These T cell receptor beta chains were read from a single sample in a study of blood T cell repertoires in COVID-19. The table came from immunoSEQ multiplex PCR; TCRdb's copy has only in-frame clones and leaves some out. This sample has 150,000 to 200,000 clones, with around nine tenths found just once. The specimen was peripheral blood. Receptors originate from a woman older than 75 with COVID-19, enrolled during active disease. The CDR3 runs from the conserved cysteine through the conserved F or W. The D gene is left open where the match is weak. Where a row states a size, it is once, few, many or the class of an expanded clone; other rows omit it.

clone_size: NA; v_call: TRBV4-3; d_call: TRBD1; j_call: TRBJ1-1; cdr3_aa: CASSQGNRQGANTEAFF; cdr3_nt: TGCGCCAGCAGCCAAGGGAACAGACAGGGGGCAAACACTGAAGCTTTCTTT
clone_size: NA; v_call: TRBV7-9; d_call: NA; j_call: TRBJ1-5; cdr3_aa: CASSRFGGSNQPQHF; cdr3_nt: TGTGCCAGCAGCCGCTTTGGGGGGAGCAATCAGCCCCAGCATTTT
clone_size: NA; v_call: TRBV20-1; d_call: NA; j_call: TRBJ1-4; cdr3_aa: CSAYGEKLFF; cdr3_nt: TGCAGTGCGTACGGGGAAAAACTGTTTTTT
clone_size: few; v_call: TRBV5-5; d_call: NA; j_call: TRBJ2-1; cdr3_aa: CASSTRAGWDEQFF; cdr3_nt: TGTGCCAGCAGCACCCGCGCGGGATGGGATGAGCAGTTCTTC
clone_size: NA; v_call: TRBV7-8; d_call: TRBD2; j_call: TRBJ2-5; cdr3_aa: CASSLDASGGYQETQYF; cdr3_nt: TGTGCCAGCAGCTTAGACGCTTCGGGAGGGTACCAAGAGACCCAGTACTTC
clone_size: few; v_call: TRBV27; d_call: TRBD1; j_call: TRBJ2-7; cdr3_aa: CASSSQWDRSYEQYF; cdr3_nt: TGTGCCAGCAGTTCCCAATGGGACAGATCTTACGAGCAGTACTTC
clone_size: NA; v_call: TRBV5-1; d_call: TRBD2; j_call: TRBJ2-1; cdr3_aa: CASSRSGGAPNEQFF; cdr3_nt: TGCGCCAGCAGCCGATCGGGGGGAGCCCCAAATGAGCAGTTCTTC
clone_size: NA; v_call: TRBV5-1; d_call: NA; j_call: TRBJ2-3; cdr3_aa: CASSSDFGADTQYF; cdr3_nt: TGCGCCAGCAGCTCGGACTTTGGGGCAGATACGCAGTATTTT
clone_size: NA; v_call: TRBV2; d_call: NA; j_call: TRBJ1-3; cdr3_aa: CASSVSSSGNTIYF; cdr3_nt: TGTGCCAGCAGTGTCTCCAGCTCTGGAAACACCATATATTTT
clone_size: NA; v_call: TRBV4-1; d_call: NA; j_call: TRBJ1-5; cdr3_aa: CASSQDQGQPQHF; cdr3_nt: TGCGCCAGCAGCCAAGATCAGGGTCAGCCCCAGCATTTT
clone_size: NA; v_call: TRBV14; d_call: NA; j_call: TRBJ1-4; cdr3_aa: CASSQAGRGLTNEKLFF; cdr3_nt: TGTGCCAGCAGCCAAGCCGGCCGAGGTCTCACTAATGAAAAACTGTTTTTT
clone_size: NA; v_call: TRBV6-5; d_call: TRBD1; j_call: TRBJ1-2; cdr3_aa: CASGQRDRGLGYTF; cdr3_nt: TGTGCCAGCGGGCAAAGGGACAGGGGTCTTGGCTACACCTTC
clone_size: NA; v_call: TRBV7-7; d_call: TRBD2; j_call: TRBJ2-3; cdr3_aa: CASSSRPGGADTQYF; cdr3_nt: TGTGCCAGCAGCTCCCGCCCGGGAGGGGCAGATACGCAGTATTTT
clone_size: NA; v_call: TRBV5-5; d_call: TRBD1; j_call: TRBJ1-6; cdr3_aa: CASIRDRGENNSPLHF; cdr3_nt: TGTGCCAGCATCAGGGACAGGGGGGAAAATAATTCACCCCTCCACTTT
clone_size: NA; v_call: TRBV28; d_call: TRBD1; j_call: TRBJ2-1; cdr3_aa: CASSSGTGTYNEQFF; cdr3_nt: TGTGCCAGCAGCTCCGGGACAGGAACTTACAATGAGCAGTTCTTC
clone_size: NA; v_call: TRBV6-1; d_call: TRBD1; j_call: TRBJ2-3; cdr3_aa: CASSEPGQSTDTQYF; cdr3_nt: TGTGCCAGCAGTGAACCGGGACAGAGCACAGATACGCAGTATTTT
clone_size: NA; v_call: TRBV9; d_call: TRBD2; j_call: TRBJ2-7; cdr3_aa: CASSVEEDGRAYEQYF; cdr3_nt: TGTGCCAGCAGCGTAGAGGAGGACGGGAGGGCCTACGAGCAGTACTTC
clone_size: NA; v_call: TRBV10-3; d_call: TRBD2; j_call: TRBJ2-1; cdr3_aa: CAISRSGGDNEQFF; cdr3_nt: TGTGCCATCAGTCGTAGCGGGGGGGACAATGAGCAGTTCTTC
clone_size: NA; v_call: TRBV5-1; d_call: NA; j_call: TRBJ2-6; cdr3_aa: CASSLGASGANVLTF; cdr3_nt: TGCGCCAGCAGCTTGGGGGCCTCTGGGGCCAACGTCCTGACTTTC
clone_size: NA; v_call: TRBV4-2; d_call: TRBD1; j_call: TRBJ2-1; cdr3_aa: CASSLQPGTGLNEQFF; cdr3_nt: TGTGCCAGCAGCCTCCAACCCGGGACAGGTCTCAATGAGCAGTTCTTC
clone_size: NA; v_call: TRBV4-2; d_call: TRBD2; j_call: TRBJ2-2; cdr3_aa: CASSPRLAGPSTGELFF; cdr3_nt: TGTGCCAGCAGCCCTAGACTAGCGGGGCCGAGCACCGGGGAGCTGTTTTTT
clone_size: NA; v_call: TRBV7-8; d_call: TRBD2; j_call: TRBJ2-1; cdr3_aa: CASSITSGRADEQFF; cdr3_nt: TGTGCCAGCAGCATTACTAGCGGGAGGGCCGATGAGCAGTTCTTC
clone_size: once; v_call: TRBV20-1; d_call: NA; j_call: TRBJ1-6; cdr3_aa: CSASNPVGNSPLHF; cdr3_nt: TGCAGTGCTAGTAACCCCGTCGGGAATTCACCCCTCCACTTT
clone_size: NA; v_call: TRBV7-2; d_call: TRBD2; j_call: TRBJ2-2; cdr3_aa: CASSFGSGGSGELFF; cdr3_nt: TGTGCCAGCAGCTTCGGGAGCGGGGGGTCCGGGGAGCTGTTTTTT
clone_size: NA; v_call: TRBV5-1; d_call: NA; j_call: TRBJ2-3; cdr3_aa: CASSLREMGADTQYF; cdr3_nt: TGCGCCAGCAGCTTACGGGAGATGGGGGCAGATACGCAGTATTTT
clone_size: NA; v_call: TRBV10-3; d_call: NA; j_call: TRBJ2-5; cdr3_aa: CAISLTGEETQYF; cdr3_nt: TGTGCCATCAGTCTGACAGGAGAAGAGACCCAGTACTTC
clone_size: NA; v_call: TRBV30; d_call: NA; j_call: TRBJ1-6; cdr3_aa: CAWSRAPLHF; cdr3_nt: TGTGCCTGGAGTCGGGCACCCCTCCACTTT
clone_size: once; v_call: TRBV4-3; d_call: NA; j_call: TRBJ1-5; cdr3_aa: CASSEGSRGQPQHF; cdr3_nt: TGCGCCAGCAGTGAAGGATCCAGGGGACAGCCCCAGCATTTT
clone_size: NA; v_call: TRBV27; d_call: NA; j_call: TRBJ2-3; cdr3_aa: CASSPGLTDTQYF; cdr3_nt: TGTGCCAGCAGTCCCGGACTCACAGATACGCAGTATTTT
clone_size: NA; v_call: TRBV5-4; d_call: TRBD2; j_call: TRBJ2-5; cdr3_aa: CASSGRTASGQETQYF; cdr3_nt: TGTGCCAGCAGCGGGCGCACGGCTAGCGGGCAAGAGACCCAGTACTTC
clone_size: NA; v_call: TRBV29-1; d_call: NA; j_call: TRBJ1-6; cdr3_aa: CSVRTEYNSPLHF; cdr3_nt: TGCAGCGTAAGGACAGAGTATAATTCACCCCTCCACTTT
clone_size: few; v_call: TRBV18; d_call: NA; j_call: TRBJ1-1; cdr3_aa: CASSPSYTFGGTEAFF; cdr3_nt: TGTGCCAGCTCACCAAGTTACACCTTTGGTGGCACTGAAGCTTTCTTT
clone_size: NA; v_call: TRBV3-1/TRBV3-2; d_call: NA; j_call: TRBJ1-5; cdr3_aa: CASSQLGRGGEQPQHF; cdr3_nt: TGTGCCAGCAGCCAGTTGGGCCGGGGGGGTGAACAGCCCCAGCATTTT
clone_size: NA; v_call: TRBV9; d_call: NA; j_call: TRBJ2-3; cdr3_aa: CASSPRVDTDTQYF; cdr3_nt: TGTGCCAGCAGTCCTCGGGTGGACACAGATACGCAGTATTTT
clone_size: NA; v_call: TRBV2; d_call: NA; j_call: TRBJ2-7; cdr3_aa: CASSPGFEQYF; cdr3_nt: TGTGCCAGCAGTCCGGGGTTCGAGCAGTACTTC
clone_size: NA; v_call: TRBV11-2; d_call: NA; j_call: TRBJ2-6; cdr3_aa: CASRHLARSSSGANVLTF; cdr3_nt: TGTGCCAGCAGGCACCTAGCGAGGTCTAGCTCTGGGGCCAACGTCCTGACTTTC
clone_size: few; v_call: TRBV5-4; d_call: TRBD1; j_call: TRBJ1-1; cdr3_aa: CASSRDRVGAEAFF; cdr3_nt: TGTGCCAGCAGCCGGGACAGGGTGGGGGCTGAAGCTTTCTTT
clone_size: few; v_call: TRBV6-5; d_call: NA; j_call: TRBJ1-2; cdr3_aa: CASSRTATNYGYTF; cdr3_nt: TGTGCCAGCAGTCGGACAGCGACTAACTATGGCTACACCTTC
clone_size: NA; v_call: TRBV6-6; d_call: NA; j_call: TRBJ2-5; cdr3_aa: CASSQTRGQKETQYF; cdr3_nt: TGTGCCAGCAGCCAGACACGCGGACAGAAAGAGACCCAGTACTTC
clone_size: NA; v_call: TRBV7-8; d_call: NA; j_call: TRBJ2-1; cdr3_aa: CASSYTSMVYNEQFF; cdr3_nt: TGTGCCAGCAGCTATACTAGCATGGTCTACAATGAGCAGTTCTTC
clone_size: NA; v_call: TRBV20-1; d_call: TRBD1; j_call: TRBJ1-4; cdr3_aa: CSAGQGRELFF; cdr3_nt: TGCAGTGCCGGACAGGGAAGAGAACTGTTTTTT
clone_size: NA; v_call: TRBV7-8; d_call: TRBD2; j_call: TRBJ2-1; cdr3_aa: CASSSSSGINNEQFF; cdr3_nt: TGTGCCAGCAGCTCCTCTAGCGGGATAAACAATGAGCAGTTCTTC
clone_size: NA; v_call: TRBV5-1; d_call: NA; j_call: TRBJ1-6; cdr3_aa: CASSSDFRGSSYNSPLHF; cdr3_nt: TGCGCCAGCAGCTCCGACTTTCGCGGGAGCTCCTATAATTCACCCCTCCACTTT
clone_size: NA; v_call: TRBV2; d_call: TRBD1; j_call: TRBJ1-5; cdr3_aa: CASSEADRANQPQHF; cdr3_nt: TGTGCCAGCAGTGAAGCAGACAGGGCCAATCAGCCCCAGCATTTT
clone_size: NA; v_call: TRBV6-6; d_call: NA; j_call: TRBJ1-5; cdr3_aa: CASSSQANNQPQHF; cdr3_nt: TGTGCCAGCAGTAGTCAGGCGAACAATCAGCCCCAGCATTTT
clone_size: NA; v_call: TRBV6-5; d_call: TRBD2; j_call: TRBJ2-1; cdr3_aa: CASRETSQGKGEQFF; cdr3_nt: TGTGCCAGCAGAGAGACTAGCCAGGGAAAGGGTGAGCAGTTCTTC
clone_size: NA; v_call: TRBV3-1/TRBV3-2; d_call: TRBD2; j_call: TRBJ2-3; cdr3_aa: CASSQESGGRDPQYF; cdr3_nt: TGTGCCAGCAGCCAAGAGTCCGGCGGGAGGGACCCGCAGTATTTT
clone_size: NA; v_call: TRBV12-3/TRBV12-4; d_call: NA; j_call: TRBJ1-2; cdr3_aa: CASSTRRGLGYTF; cdr3_nt: TGTGCCAGCAGTACCCGGCGAGGGCTTGGCTACACCTTC